This entry features one T cell receptor (beta chain) sequence. Its antigen is not identified. In the same sample, other DNA sequences code for this CDR3. A deep-level run was used for the assay. The method was immunoSEQ multiplex PCR; TCRdb's version includes in-frame clones alone and lacks a portion of them. The sample lists millions of clones, roughly 94% occurring once. This sample is drawn from a study of shared clonotypes between healthy human individuals. About the research overall: Per donor, three plates held CD4 naive cells, three held CD4 memory, two held CD8 naive and one held CD8 memory.

Study-level results: Generation probabilities were higher for clonotypes shared across all four sorted-subset donors than for unshared ones.

The source is a man in his late teens or twenties in good health. The sample comprised naive CD4+ T cells sorted from blood. Documented subset: CD45RA+ positively selected.

The DNA of the CDR3 is TGTGCCAGCAGCTCTCTCTACGAGCAGTACTTC. Protein: CASSSLYEQYF. V usage is TRBV11-2 and J usage is TRBJ2-7; unclear D gene. CDR1 and CDR2 (germline): SGHAT, FQNNGV. V was cut by 4 bases and J by 3 bases, with 4 bases left in between. The CDR3 has 11 residues. The full variable domain, in which reference TRBV11-2 and TRBJ2-7 provide the parts outside the CDR3, is EAGVAQSPRYKIIEKRQSVAFWCNPISGHATLYWYQQILGQGPKLLIQFQNNGVVDDSQLPKDRFSAERLKGVDSTLKIQPAKLEDSAVYLCASSSLYEQYFGPGTRLTVT.